One and the same sample provided the 10 T cell receptor beta chains below, sequenced in a study of cytomegalovirus exposure and HLA in healthy donors. It was with 60 Vbeta and 13 Jbeta primers that the PCR ran. Sequenced by immunoSEQ multiplex PCR; TCRdb stores in-frame clones only, minus some. Of hundreds of thousands of clones in the sample, roughly 80% were seen once. Sequences were obtained from PBMCs. Receptors were obtained from a middle-aged man in good health and CMV-seronegative.

This chain joins TRBV11-2 and TRBJ1-3; D unclear. The CDR3 has 14 residues. V lost 1 base, J lost 0 bases, and 4 bases lay in between. CDR1 and CDR2 from the germline V gene are SGHAT and FQNNGV. CDR3 loop: CASSLAGSGNTIYF. CDR3 nucleotides: TGTGCCAGCAGCTTAGCCGGCTCTGGAAACACCATATATTTT.

The genes are TRBV28 and TRBJ1-2, with 11 positions matching TRBD1. The CDR3 is 17 amino acids. The V gene's germline CDR1 is MDHEN and CDR2 SYDVKM. Trimming took 4 bases from V and 5 from J; bases not matched to a gene: 12. CDR3 sequence reads: CASSSTFGTGGGYGYTF. The CDR3 bases are TGTGCCAGCAGTTCGACCTTCGGGACAGGGGGTGGGTATGGCTACACCTTC.

The chain links TRBV28 to TRBJ1-1, with 8 bases that match TRBD1. V gave up 2 bases and J gave up 11 bases; unmatched junction bases: 7. The CDR3 is 13 amino acids. CDR1 MDHEN and CDR2 SYDVKM come from the germline V gene. The CDR3 DNA reads TGTGCCAGCAGTTTACAGACAGGGGTGAAGGCTTTCTTT. Its protein is CASSLQTGVKAFF.

The chain is built from TRBV2 and TRBJ2-7; TRBD1 agrees at 7 bases. Germline V gene lookup returns CDR1 SNHLY and CDR2 FYNNEI. Germline trimming cut 7 bases from V and 3 bases from J; bases unmatched to any gene: 9. The CDR3 spans 14 residues. In nucleotides, the CDR3 is TGTGCCAGCATCGAAGGGGGCAGTTACTACGAGCAGTACTTC. Translation: CASIEGGSYYEQYF.

V gene TRBV15 combines with J gene TRBJ1-4; 8 bases line up with TRBD1. Germline CDR1 reads LNHNV; CDR2 reads YYDKDF (reference sequence). V lost 9 bases to trimming and J lost 2 bases; unmatched junction nucleotides: 2. CDR3 size: 13 residues. Written as DNA, the CDR3 is TGTGCCACGAGACAGGGGACTAATGAAAAACTGTTTTTT. Protein product: CATRQGTNEKLFF.

The chain carries TRBV9 and TRBJ2-4, with D perhaps TRBD1 (6 bases). The V end lost 2 bases, the J end lost 0 bases, and 18 bases lay between the germline ends. Germline V CDR1 and CDR2: SGDLS, YYNGEE. The CDR3 spans 18 residues. CDR3 DNA sequence: TGTGCCAGCAGCGTGGGGCGTGAAGGGACACTAGCCAAAAACATTCAGTACTTC. This gives the protein CASSVGREGTLAKNIQYF.

The chain links TRBV7-3 to TRBJ2-1; TRBD2 matches at 7 bases. This CDR3 has 14 amino acids. V shed 4 bases and J 8 bases; nucleotides not matched to a gene: 8. In germline, CDR1 is SGHTA, CDR2 FQGTGA. CDR3 in amino acids: CASSSRAGSDEQFF. In DNA form, the CDR3 reads TGTGCCAGCAGCTCCCGAGCGGGGTCGGATGAGCAGTTCTTC.

The chain combines TRBV4-3 with TRBJ1-2; D ambiguous. CDR1 is LGHNA and CDR2 is YSLEER in the germline V gene. This CDR3 contains 16 residues. With 3 bases removed from V and 0 bases from J, the gap between germline ends came to 14 bases. Here the CDR3 DNA reads TGCGCCAGCAGCCAGTCGCGGCAGACCTCTAACTATGGCTACACCTTC. It translates to CASSQSRQTSNYGYTF.

This clone was detected once. The chain combines TRBV6-1 with TRBJ1-2, with 9 bases that match TRBD1. Germline V CDR1 and CDR2: MNHNS, SASEGT. V lost 8 bases to trimming and J lost 5 bases; unmatched junction nucleotides: 9. The CDR3 contains 14 residues. The CDR3, as DNA: TGTGCCAGCCGGGCAGGACAGGGGATATATGGCTACACCTTC. It codes for CASRAGQGIYGYTF.

The chain joins TRBV5-1 to TRBJ1-3, with D perhaps TRBD1 (5 bases). In germline, CDR1 is SGHRS, CDR2 YFSETQ. The CDR3 totals 15 residues. V was clipped by 4 bases and J by 2 bases, with 13 bases between them. CDR3 nucleotides: TGCGCCAGCAGCACCTACTCGGGGGCTGGAAACACCATATATTTT. It codes for CASSTYSGAGNTIYF.